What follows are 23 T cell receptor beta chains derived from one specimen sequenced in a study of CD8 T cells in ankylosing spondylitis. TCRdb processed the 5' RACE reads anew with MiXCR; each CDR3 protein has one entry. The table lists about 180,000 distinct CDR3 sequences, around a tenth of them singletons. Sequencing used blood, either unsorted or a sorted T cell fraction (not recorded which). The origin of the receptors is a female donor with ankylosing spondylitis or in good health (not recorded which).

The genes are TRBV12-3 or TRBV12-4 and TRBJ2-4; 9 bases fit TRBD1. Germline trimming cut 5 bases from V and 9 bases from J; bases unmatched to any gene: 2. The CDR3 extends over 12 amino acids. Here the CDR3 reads CASSTGGSIQYF. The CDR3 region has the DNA TGTGCCAGCAGTACAGGGGGCAGCATTCAGTACTTC.

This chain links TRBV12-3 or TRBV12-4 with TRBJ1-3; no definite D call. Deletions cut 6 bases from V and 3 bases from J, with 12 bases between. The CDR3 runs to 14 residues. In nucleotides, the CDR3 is TGTGCCAGCAGACCCCGTCAAGGTGGAAACACCATATATTTT. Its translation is CASRPRQGGNTIYF.

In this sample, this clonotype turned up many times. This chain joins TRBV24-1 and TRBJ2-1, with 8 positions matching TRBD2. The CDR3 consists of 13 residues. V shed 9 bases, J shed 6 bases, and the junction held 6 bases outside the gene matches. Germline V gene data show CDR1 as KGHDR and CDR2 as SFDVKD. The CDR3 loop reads CATREGGTNEQFF. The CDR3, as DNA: TGTGCCACCCGGGAGGGGGGCACCAATGAGCAGTTCTTC.

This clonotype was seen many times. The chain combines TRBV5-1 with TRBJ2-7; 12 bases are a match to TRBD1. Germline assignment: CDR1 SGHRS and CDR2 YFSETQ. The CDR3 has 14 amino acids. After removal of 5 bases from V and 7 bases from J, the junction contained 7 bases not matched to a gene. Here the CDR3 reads CASSSGQGAREQYF. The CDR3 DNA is TGCGCCAGCAGTTCGGGACAGGGGGCACGGGAGCAGTACTTC.

The CDR3 DNA sequence: TGTGCCAGCAGCGGCCCTAGCGGGTTAAGCTCCTACAATGAGCAGTTCTTC. The encoded protein is CASSGPSGLSSYNEQFF. The chain couples TRBV7-9 to TRBJ2-1, with TRBD2 matching over 8 bases. The germline CDR1 and CDR2 sequences are SEHNR and FQNEAQ (reference sequence). The CDR3 is 17 residues long. J lost 0 bases, V lost 5 bases, and 9 bases had no gene match.

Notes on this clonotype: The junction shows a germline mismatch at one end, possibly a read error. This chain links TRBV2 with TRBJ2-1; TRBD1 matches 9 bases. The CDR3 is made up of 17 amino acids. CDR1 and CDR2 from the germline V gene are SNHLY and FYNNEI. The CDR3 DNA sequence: TGTACCAGCAGTTTAACAGGGGGCGCGGGCCCCCACAATGAGCAGTTCTTC. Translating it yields CTSSLTGGAGPHNEQFF.

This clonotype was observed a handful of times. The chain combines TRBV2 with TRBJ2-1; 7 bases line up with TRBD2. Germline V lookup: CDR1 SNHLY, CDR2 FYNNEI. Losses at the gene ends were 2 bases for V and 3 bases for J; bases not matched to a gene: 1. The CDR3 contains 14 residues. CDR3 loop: CASSELADYNEQFF. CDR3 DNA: TGTGCCAGCAGTGAACTAGCGGACTACAATGAGCAGTTCTTC.

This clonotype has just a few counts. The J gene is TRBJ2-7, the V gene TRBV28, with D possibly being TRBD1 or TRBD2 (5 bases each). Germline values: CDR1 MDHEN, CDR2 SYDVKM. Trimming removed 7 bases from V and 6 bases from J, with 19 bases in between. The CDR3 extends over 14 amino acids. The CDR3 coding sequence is TGTGCCAGCAATGGGGGAACAATTAAGGGCGAGCAGTACTTC. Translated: CASNGGTIKGEQYF.

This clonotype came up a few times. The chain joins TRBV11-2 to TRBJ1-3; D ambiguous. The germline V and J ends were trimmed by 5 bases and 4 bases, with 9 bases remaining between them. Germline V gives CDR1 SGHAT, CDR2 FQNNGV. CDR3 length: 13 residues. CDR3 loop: CASSTTTGNTIYF. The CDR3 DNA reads TGTGCCAGCAGCACCACAACGGGAAACACCATATATTTT.

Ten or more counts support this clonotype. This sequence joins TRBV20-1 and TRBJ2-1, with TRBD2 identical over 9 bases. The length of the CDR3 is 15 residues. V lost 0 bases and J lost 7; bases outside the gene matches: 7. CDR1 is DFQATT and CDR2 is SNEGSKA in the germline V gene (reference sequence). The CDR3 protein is CSARDLAGGFNEQFF. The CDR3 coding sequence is TGCAGTGCTAGAGATCTCGCGGGAGGGTTTAATGAGCAGTTCTTC.

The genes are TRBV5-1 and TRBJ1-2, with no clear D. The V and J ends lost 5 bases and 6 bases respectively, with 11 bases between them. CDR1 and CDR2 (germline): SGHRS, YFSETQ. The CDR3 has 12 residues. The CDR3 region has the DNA TGCGCCAGCAGAATCGGGAAGAATGGCTACACCTTC. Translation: CASRIGKNGYTF.

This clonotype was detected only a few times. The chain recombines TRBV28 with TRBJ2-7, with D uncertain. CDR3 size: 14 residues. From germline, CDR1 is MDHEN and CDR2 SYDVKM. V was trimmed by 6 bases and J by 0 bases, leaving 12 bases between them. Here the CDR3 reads CASSSQWSSYEQYF. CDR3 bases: TGTGCCAGCAGCTCCCAGTGGAGCTCCTACGAGCAGTACTTC. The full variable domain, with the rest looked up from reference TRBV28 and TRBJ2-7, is DVKVTQSSRYLVKRTGEKVFLECVQDMDHENMFWYRQDPGLGLRLIYFSYDVKMKEKGDIPEGYSVSREKKERFSLILESASTNQTSMYLCASSSQWSSYEQYFGPGTRLTVT.

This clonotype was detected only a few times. CDR3 amino acids: CASSYSQFTDTQYF. CDR3 coding DNA: TGTGCCAGCAGTTACTCGCAGTTCACAGATACGCAGTATTTT. The chain uses TRBV6-5 and TRBJ2-3; no firm D call. Germline V lookup: CDR1 MNHEY, CDR2 SVGAGI. The CDR3 has 14 amino acids. The V end lost 0 bases, the J end lost 2 bases, and 6 bases lay between the germline ends.

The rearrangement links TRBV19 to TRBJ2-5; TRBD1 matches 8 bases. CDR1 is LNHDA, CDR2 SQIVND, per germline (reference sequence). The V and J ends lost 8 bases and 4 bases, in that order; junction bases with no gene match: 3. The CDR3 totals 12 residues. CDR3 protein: CASRTGSETQYF. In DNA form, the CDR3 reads TGTGCCAGTCGGACAGGGTCAGAGACCCAGTACTTC.

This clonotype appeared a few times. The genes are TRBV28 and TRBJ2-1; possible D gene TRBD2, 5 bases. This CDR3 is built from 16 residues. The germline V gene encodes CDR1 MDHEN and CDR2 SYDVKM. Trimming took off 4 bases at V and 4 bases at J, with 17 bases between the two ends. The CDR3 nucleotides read TGTGCCAGCAGTTCAGACCTAGTAACGGGGTACAATGAGCAGTTCTTC. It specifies CASSSDLVTGYNEQFF.

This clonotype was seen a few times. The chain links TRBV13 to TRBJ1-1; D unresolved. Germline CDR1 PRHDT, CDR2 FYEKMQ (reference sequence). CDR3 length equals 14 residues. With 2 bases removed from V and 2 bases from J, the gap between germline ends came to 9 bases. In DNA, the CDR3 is TGTGCCAGCAGCTTACCCACAGATAACACTGAAGCTTTCTTT. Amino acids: CASSLPTDNTEAFF.

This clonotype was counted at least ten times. The CDR3 loop reads CASSSLTSGSFHIYEQYF. As DNA, the CDR3 is TGTGCCAGCAGTTCCCTGACTAGCGGGAGCTTCCATATCTACGAGCAGTACTTC. The chain recombines TRBV12-3 or TRBV12-4 with TRBJ2-7; 12 bases match TRBD2. Trimming at V came to 4 bases and at J to 3 bases, leaving 13 bases not matched to a gene. CDR3 length: 18 amino acids.

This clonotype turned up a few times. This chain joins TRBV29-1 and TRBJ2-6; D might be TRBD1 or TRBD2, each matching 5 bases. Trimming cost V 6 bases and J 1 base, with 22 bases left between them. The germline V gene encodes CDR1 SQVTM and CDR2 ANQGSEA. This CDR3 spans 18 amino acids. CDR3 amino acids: CSVLGVGPTPSGANVLTF. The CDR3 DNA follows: TGCAGCGTATTGGGGGTGGGTCCTACCCCATCTGGGGCCAACGTCCTGACTTTC. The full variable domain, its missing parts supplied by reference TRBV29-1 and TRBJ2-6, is SAVISQKPSRDICQRGTSLTIQCQVDSQVTMMFWYRQQPGQSLTLIATANQGSEATYESGFVIDKFPISRPNLTFSTLTVSNMSPEDSSIYLCSVLGVGPTPSGANVLTFGAGSRLTVL.

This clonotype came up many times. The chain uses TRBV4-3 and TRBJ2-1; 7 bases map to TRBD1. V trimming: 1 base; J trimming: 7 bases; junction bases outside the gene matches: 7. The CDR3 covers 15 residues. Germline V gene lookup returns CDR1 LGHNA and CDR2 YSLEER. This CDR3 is CASSQGQGDENEQFF. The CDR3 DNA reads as TGCGCCAGCAGCCAAGGGCAGGGGGATGAAAATGAGCAGTTCTTC.

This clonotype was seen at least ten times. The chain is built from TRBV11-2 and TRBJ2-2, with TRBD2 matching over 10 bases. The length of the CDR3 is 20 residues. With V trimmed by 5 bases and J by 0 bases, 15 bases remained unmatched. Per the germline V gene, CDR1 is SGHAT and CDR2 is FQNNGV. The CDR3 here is CASSVDGTSAPYANTGELFF. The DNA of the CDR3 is TGTGCCAGCAGCGTCGACGGGACTAGCGCACCATACGCGAACACCGGGGAGCTGTTTTTT. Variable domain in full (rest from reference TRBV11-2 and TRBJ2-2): EAGVAQSPRYKIIEKRQSVAFWCNPISGHATLYWYQQILGQGPKLLIQFQNNGVVDDSQLPKDRFSAERLKGVDSTLKIQPAKLEDSAVYLCASSVDGTSAPYANTGELFFGEGSRLTVL.

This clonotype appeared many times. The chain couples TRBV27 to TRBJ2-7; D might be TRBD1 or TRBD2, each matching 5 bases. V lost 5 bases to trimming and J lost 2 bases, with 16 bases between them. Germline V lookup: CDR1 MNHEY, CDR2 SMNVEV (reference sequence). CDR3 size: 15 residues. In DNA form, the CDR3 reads TGTGCCAGCAGTCTGAATGGGGGATTGCCCTACGAGCAGTACTTC. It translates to CASSLNGGLPYEQYF.

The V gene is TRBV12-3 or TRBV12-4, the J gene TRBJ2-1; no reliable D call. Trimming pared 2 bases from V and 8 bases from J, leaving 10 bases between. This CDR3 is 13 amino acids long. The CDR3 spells CASSLKELHEQFF. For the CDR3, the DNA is TGTGCCAGCAGTTTAAAGGAGTTGCATGAGCAGTTCTTC.

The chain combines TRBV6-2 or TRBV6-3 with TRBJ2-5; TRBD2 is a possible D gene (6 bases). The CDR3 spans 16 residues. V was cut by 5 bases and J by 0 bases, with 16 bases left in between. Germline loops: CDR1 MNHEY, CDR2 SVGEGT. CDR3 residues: CASSPGEGWYQETQYF. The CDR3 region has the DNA TGTGCCAGCAGTCCGGGAGAGGGATGGTACCAAGAGACCCAGTACTTC.